This T cell receptor (beta chain) derives from a study of beta chain features in type 1 diabetes. About the study: Across the samples, some 98,000,000 sorted cells were examined in total.

Over 95% purity was reached by all sorted populations. The V gene's germline CDR1 is SGDLS and CDR2 YYNGEE. V was clipped by 0 bases and J by 1 base, with 13 bases between them. This CDR3 is built from 17 residues. To note about this clone: Antigen: not known.

Points from the study as a whole: Possibly, sequencing cDNA over-represented cells that had high TCR expression levels.

The whole isolated RNA underwent reverse transcription, so sequencing captured expressed TCRB transcripts. Produced via immunoSEQ multiplex PCR; TCRdb's table is partial and in-frame only. The table includes around 160,000 clones, 40% to 55% detected once. The clonotype was recovered from a man between 18 and 29 years old in good health. V gene TRBV9 combines with J gene TRBJ2-2, with TRBD2 as a possible D gene (7 bases). Source material: Tregs from blood. Written as DNA, the CDR3 is TGTGCCAGCAGCGTAGTCCGGGGGGCGCGGAACACCGGGGAGCTGTTTTTT. Residues: CASSVVRGARNTGELFF. The whole variable domain, remainder taken from reference TRBV9 and TRBJ2-2, is DSGVTQTPKHLITATGQRVTLRCSPRSGDLSVYWYQQSLDQGLQFLIQYYNGEERAKGNILERFSAQQFPDLHSELNLSSLELGDSALYFCASSVVRGARNTGELFFGEGSRLTVL.